The rows below give T cell receptor beta chains drawn from one sample of a study of blood T cell repertoires in COVID-19. TCRdb's table, derived via immunoSEQ multiplex PCR, lists solely in-frame clones and lacks some. Of about 200,000 clones in the sample, 85% to 90% were seen once. Sequencing was carried out using peripheral blood. The receptors were gathered from a man aged 35 to 55 with active or convalescent COVID-19. Both conserved end residues are part of each CDR3. A D gene is named only where the DNA matches it firmly. Only part of the rows carry a size: once, few, many, or a class if the clone is expanded.

CDR3: CASSFTGAAEEQYF
DNA: TGTGCCAGCAGCTTTACGGGAGCAGCAGAAGAGCAGTACTTC
V: TRBV7-2
D: .
J: TRBJ2-7
size: many

CDR3: CATSGSGNQPQHF
DNA: TGTGCCACCAGCGGATCGGGAAATCAGCCCCAGCATTTT
V: TRBV24-1
D: .
J: TRBJ1-5
size: .

CDR3: CASSTTGGGSNQPQHF
DNA: TGTGCCAGCAGTACAACAGGGGGCGGCTCGAATCAGCCCCAGCATTTT
V: TRBV2
D: TRBD1
J: TRBJ1-5
size: .

CDR3: CASSNGTAYSNQPQHF
DNA: TGTGCCAGCAGCAATGGGACAGCCTATAGCAATCAGCCCCAGCATTTT
V: TRBV3-1/TRBV3-2
D: TRBD1
J: TRBJ1-5
size: .

CDR3: CASSPVGPNYGYTF
DNA: TGTGCCAGCAGTCCCGTGGGCCCTAACTATGGCTACACCTTC
V: TRBV25-1
D: .
J: TRBJ1-2
size: .

CDR3: CASSQLGETQYF
DNA: TGCGCCAGCAGCCAACTCGGAGAGACCCAGTACTTC
V: TRBV4-1
D: .
J: TRBJ2-5
size: .

CDR3: CASSLDQQGKANVLTF
DNA: TGTGCCAGCAGCTTGGACCAACAGGGTAAGGCCAACGTCCTGACTTTC
V: TRBV5-4
D: .
J: TRBJ2-6
size: once

CDR3: CASGIPGHYYNEQFF
DNA: TGTGCCAGCGGTATACCGGGACACTACTACAATGAGCAGTTCTTC
V: TRBV2
D: .
J: TRBJ2-1
size: once

CDR3: CASSRDRGGGDTQYF
DNA: TGCGCCAGCAGCCGGGACAGGGGAGGAGGAGATACGCAGTATTTT
V: TRBV5-1
D: TRBD1
J: TRBJ2-3
size: .

CDR3: CASSPGLAGDLAKTQYF
DNA: TGTGCCAGCAGCCCGGGACTAGCGGGGGATCTGGCAAAGACCCAGTACTTC
V: TRBV5-4
D: TRBD2
J: TRBJ2-5
size: .

CDR3: CASSLAGYGNTGELFF
DNA: TGTGCCAGCAGCTTAGCGGGGTACGGCAACACCGGGGAGCTGTTTTTT
V: TRBV11-2
D: .
J: TRBJ2-2
size: .

CDR3: CASSLLGVGGYTF
DNA: TGTGCCAGCAGCTTACTAGGGGTCGGTGGCTACACCTTC
V: TRBV7-9
D: .
J: TRBJ1-2
size: .

CDR3: CASSEGDYGYTF
DNA: TGTGCCAGCAGTGAAGGGGACTATGGCTACACCTTC
V: TRBV12-3/TRBV12-4
D: .
J: TRBJ1-2
size: .

CDR3: CASSDSVGGETGELFF
DNA: TGTGCCAGCAGTGACTCGGTCGGCGGGGAAACCGGGGAGCTGTTTTTT
V: TRBV6-4
D: .
J: TRBJ2-2
size: .

CDR3: CATSDQTQGLGRTEAFF
DNA: TGTGCCACCAGTGATCAAACGCAGGGCCTGGGGCGCACTGAAGCTTTCTTT
V: TRBV24-1
D: .
J: TRBJ1-1
size: .

CDR3: CASSSSPGRPYF
DNA: TGTGCCAGCAGTTCAAGTCCGGGAAGGCCGTATTTT
V: TRBV3-1/TRBV3-2
D: .
J: TRBJ2-3
size: .

CDR3: CASSYPSAEAFF
DNA: TGTGCCAGTAGTTACCCGAGCGCTGAAGCTTTCTTT
V: TRBV19
D: .
J: TRBJ1-1
size: once

CDR3: CASSRGQGRSETQYF
DNA: TGTGCCAGCAGCAGGGGACAGGGGAGATCGGAGACCCAGTACTTC
V: TRBV3-1/TRBV3-2
D: TRBD1
J: TRBJ2-5
size: .

CDR3: CASSYRGKGYGYTF
DNA: TGTGCCAGCAGCTACAGGGGAAAAGGGTATGGCTACACCTTC
V: TRBV11-3
D: TRBD1
J: TRBJ1-2
size: few

CDR3: CASSDPGLANNEQFF
DNA: TGTGCCAGCAGCGATCCGGGACTAGCCAACAATGAGCAGTTCTTC
V: TRBV11-1
D: TRBD2
J: TRBJ2-1
size: .

CDR3: CASSLVATSGGSEQFF
DNA: TGTGCCAGCAGCTTAGTCGCGACTAGCGGGGGGTCTGAGCAGTTCTTC
V: TRBV7-2
D: TRBD2
J: TRBJ2-1
size: .

CDR3: CASSPRAGVTEAFF
DNA: TGTGCCAGCTCACCACGTGCGGGGGTCACTGAAGCTTTCTTT
V: TRBV18
D: .
J: TRBJ1-1
size: .

CDR3: CASSVSPGHKNTEAFF
DNA: TGTGCCAGCAGCGTATCGCCGGGACATAAGAACACTGAAGCTTTCTTT
V: TRBV9
D: .
J: TRBJ1-1
size: .

CDR3: CASSITGGWGNTEAFF
DNA: TGTGCCAGTAGTATTACAGGGGGCTGGGGGAACACTGAAGCTTTCTTT
V: TRBV19
D: TRBD1
J: TRBJ1-1
size: few

CDR3: CASKGALNQPQHF
DNA: TGTGCCAGTAAGGGGGCGCTCAATCAGCCCCAGCATTTT
V: TRBV19
D: TRBD1
J: TRBJ1-5
size: .

CDR3: CASSLLAGGSDTDTQYF
DNA: TGCGCCAGCAGCTTGCTAGCGGGGGGGTCTGACACAGATACGCAGTATTTT
V: TRBV5-1
D: TRBD2
J: TRBJ2-3
size: .

CDR3: CASSHDSRPYEQYF
DNA: TGTGCCAGCAGCCACGACAGCCGACCCTACGAGCAGTACTTC
V: TRBV2
D: .
J: TRBJ2-7
size: .

CDR3: CASSLTTANYEQYF
DNA: TGTGCCAGTAGTTTGACAACGGCCAACTACGAGCAGTACTTC
V: TRBV19
D: .
J: TRBJ2-7
size: .

CDR3: CASSLRGSQTDTQYF
DNA: TGCGCCAGCAGCTTGAGAGGGAGCCAGACAGATACGCAGTATTTT
V: TRBV5-1
D: .
J: TRBJ2-3
size: .

CDR3: CASSPGYGYTF
DNA: TGTGCCAGCTCCCCGGGGTATGGCTACACCTTC
V: TRBV6-5
D: .
J: TRBJ1-2
size: .

CDR3: CASSINTGTGGDGYTF
DNA: TGTGCCAGTAGTATTAACACCGGGACAGGGGGAGATGGCTACACCTTC
V: TRBV19
D: TRBD1
J: TRBJ1-2
size: .

CDR3: CASSLDTGPYNEQFF
DNA: TGTGCCAGCAGCTTAGATACAGGGCCCTACAATGAGCAGTTCTTC
V: TRBV11-2
D: .
J: TRBJ2-1
size: .

CDR3: CASRARNTEAFF
DNA: TGTGCCAGCAGGGCACGGAACACTGAAGCTTTCTTT
V: TRBV6-5
D: .
J: TRBJ1-1
size: .

CDR3: CASSSSLRQGAAYGSPLHF
DNA: TGTGCCAGCAGCTCTTCTTTGAGACAGGGGGCGGCCTATGGTTCACCCCTCCACTTT
V: TRBV11-2
D: TRBD1
J: TRBJ1-6
size: once

CDR3: CASWLRAGTEAFF
DNA: TGCGCCAGCTGGCTGAGGGCGGGCACTGAAGCTTTCTTT
V: TRBV5-1
D: .
J: TRBJ1-1
size: .

CDR3: CASTLGQGGFQPQHF
DNA: TGTGCCAGTACCTTAGGACAGGGAGGTTTTCAGCCCCAGCATTTT
V: TRBV19
D: TRBD1
J: TRBJ1-5
size: .

CDR3: CASSLILSVGSPLHF
DNA: TGTGCCAGCAGCCTCATACTCTCCGTTGGTTCACCCCTCCACTTT
V: TRBV5-5
D: .
J: TRBJ1-6
size: .

CDR3: CASSLNPGAAYGYTF
DNA: TGTGCCAGCAGCTTAAACCCGGGTGCCGCCTATGGCTACACCTTC
V: TRBV7-9
D: .
J: TRBJ1-2
size: .

CDR3: CATSDPKRGGWTQYF
DNA: TGTGCCACCAGTGACCCAAAGCGGGGGGGATGGACGCAGTATTTT
V: TRBV24-1
D: TRBD2
J: TRBJ2-3
size: .

CDR3: CASSSQGSYNEQFF
DNA: TGTGCCAGCAGCTCGCAGGGGTCCTACAATGAGCAGTTCTTC
V: TRBV5-6
D: .
J: TRBJ2-1
size: .

CDR3: CASRRGLAGDETQYF
DNA: TGTGCCAGCAGACGGGGACTAGCGGGAGATGAGACCCAGTACTTC
V: TRBV27
D: TRBD2
J: TRBJ2-5
size: .

CDR3: CASGTLGATYNEQFF
DNA: TGTGCCAGCGGTACTCTGGGGGCAACCTACAATGAGCAGTTCTTC
V: TRBV5-5
D: .
J: TRBJ2-1
size: once

CDR3: CASSGDRGGGEKLFF
DNA: TGTGCCAGCAGCGGGGACAGGGGAGGGGGTGAAAAACTGTTTTTT
V: TRBV6-5
D: TRBD1
J: TRBJ1-4
size: .

CDR3: CASSLAAGGPGNTIYF
DNA: TGCGCCAGCAGCTTGGCAGCCGGGGGGCCTGGAAACACCATATATTTT
V: TRBV5-1
D: .
J: TRBJ1-3
size: .

CDR3: CASSPPGTGFEKLFF
DNA: TGTGCCAGCAGTCCCCCCGGGACAGGCTTCGAAAAACTGTTTTTT
V: TRBV28
D: TRBD1
J: TRBJ1-4
size: few

CDR3: CASSDRRWGGGYTF
DNA: TGCGCCAGCAGCGATAGGCGGTGGGGAGGTGGCTACACCTTC
V: TRBV5-1
D: .
J: TRBJ1-2
size: .

CDR3: CASSLGGAGRGFEQYF
DNA: TGTGCCAGCAGTTTGGGCGGAGCGGGCCGAGGGTTCGAGCAGTACTTC
V: TRBV27
D: .
J: TRBJ2-7
size: few

CDR3: CASSTGGTAVYNSPLHF
DNA: TGTGCCAGTAGTACGGGGGGGACAGCTGTTTATAATTCACCCCTCCACTTT
V: TRBV19
D: TRBD1
J: TRBJ1-6
size: .

CDR3: CASRLNTGGTEAFF
DNA: TGTGCCAGCAGACTAAACACAGGAGGGACTGAAGCTTTCTTT
V: TRBV7-2
D: .
J: TRBJ1-1
size: .

CDR3: CASSYSKTLAYEQYF
DNA: TGTGCCAGCAGTTACTCGAAGACACTAGCGTACGAGCAGTACTTC
V: TRBV6-2/TRBV6-3
D: TRBD2
J: TRBJ2-7
size: .

CDR3: CASSIVQGSDYEQYF
DNA: TGTGCCAGTAGTATAGTTCAGGGATCAGACTACGAGCAGTACTTC
V: TRBV19
D: .
J: TRBJ2-7
size: .

CDR3: CASSLYTGGSGNTIYF
DNA: TGTGCCAGCAGCTTGTACACAGGGGGCTCTGGAAACACCATATATTTT
V: TRBV5-4
D: TRBD1
J: TRBJ1-3
size: .

CDR3: CASSYDSSNQPQHF
DNA: TGTGCCAGCAGTTACGACAGTTCCAATCAGCCCCAGCATTTT
V: TRBV6-6
D: .
J: TRBJ1-5
size: .

CDR3: CASLPGVGGTQYF
DNA: TGTGCCAGTCTTCCTGGGGTAGGGGGTACGCAGTATTTT
V: TRBV5-4
D: .
J: TRBJ2-3
size: .